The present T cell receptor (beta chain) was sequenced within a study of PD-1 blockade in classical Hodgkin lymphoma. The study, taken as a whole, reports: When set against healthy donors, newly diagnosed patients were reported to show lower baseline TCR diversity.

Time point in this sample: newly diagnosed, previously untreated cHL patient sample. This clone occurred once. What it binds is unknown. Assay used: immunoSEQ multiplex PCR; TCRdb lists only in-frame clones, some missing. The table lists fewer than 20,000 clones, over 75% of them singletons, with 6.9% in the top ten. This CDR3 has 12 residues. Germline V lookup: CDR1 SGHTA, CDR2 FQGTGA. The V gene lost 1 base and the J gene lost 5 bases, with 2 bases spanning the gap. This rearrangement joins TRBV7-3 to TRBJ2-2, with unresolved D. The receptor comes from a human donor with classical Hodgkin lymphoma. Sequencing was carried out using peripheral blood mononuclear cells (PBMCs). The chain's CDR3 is CASSLNTGELFF. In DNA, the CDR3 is TGTGCCAGCAGCTTAAATACCGGGGAGCTGTTTTTT.